These 26 T cell receptor beta chains share one sample of origin, sequenced in a study of tumor and adjacent non-tumor tissue in lung cancer. This sample's RNA came from whole unsorted tissue. The normal lung tissue was taken more than 3 cm from the tumor edge. TCRbeta libraries were built with three rounds of nested PCR, modified from ARM-PCR. TCRdb reprocessed the multiplex PCR reads via MiXCR and lists one record per CDR3 protein. The table shows roughly 120,000 distinct CDR3 sequences, with 50% to 70% occurring only once. Sequencing used distant non-tumor lung tissue. Source of these receptors: a man in his 60s with non-small cell lung cancer.

This chain links TRBV2 with TRBJ2-2, with D perhaps TRBD1 (6 bases). Germline CDR1 is SNHLY and CDR2 is FYNNEI. The ends were cut back, 5 bases at V and 4 bases at J, with 11 bases in the middle. The CDR3 length is 14 residues. CDR3 nucleotides: TGTGCCAGCAGTCCGCAGGGGTTCACCGGGGAGCTGTTTTTT. Translation: CASSPQGFTGELFF.

The gene calls are TRBV11-2 and TRBJ2-7, with D possibly matching TRBD1 (6 bases). The CDR3 sequence is 15 residues long. Germline loops: CDR1 SGHAT, CDR2 FQNNGV. Here the CDR3 reads CVSRMARGSSYEQYF. CDR3 DNA sequence: TGTGTCAGTAGGATGGCTAGGGGGAGCTCCTACGAGCAGTACTTC.

With regard to this clonotype: A single base separates this from a much larger clone, so it may be a read error. CDR3 in DNA: TGCAGTGTTCGTAGCGCCCGCTACGAGCACTACTTC. Translation: CSVRSARYEHYF. The chain combines TRBV20-1 with TRBJ2-7; D is possibly TRBD2 (5 bases). The CDR3 extends over 12 amino acids. Germline-derived CDR1 and CDR2 are DFQATT and SNEGSKA (reference sequence).

Regarding this clonotype: Here the CDR3 omits its conserved ending phenylalanine or tryptophan, so a read error is the likely source. CDR3 protein: CSVGLGTAGEPQHL. The DNA for the CDR3 is TGCAGCGTTGGTCTCGGAACAGCTGGTGAGCCCCAGCATTTG. The chain recombines TRBV29-1 with TRBJ1-5; D ambiguous. Germline loops: CDR1 SQVTM, CDR2 ANQGSEA. V gave up 4 bases and J gave up 8 bases, with 18 bases separating them. The CDR3 has 14 amino acids.

On this clonotype itself: One junction end disagrees with the germline gene, perhaps due to a read error. The chain has TRBV12-3 or TRBV12-4 and TRBJ2-2, with D possibly TRBD2 on 6 matching bases. CDR3 length: 19 amino acids. The CDR3 nucleotides read TGTGCCAGCAGTTTAGCCCCCCCCCCAGGGAGAGGGATAGCCGGGGGGCTGTTTTTT. The encoded protein is CASSLAPPPGRGIAGGLFF.

Note on this clonotype: The conserved phenylalanine or tryptophan is not found at the CDR3 terminus, so this likely reflects a read error. The chain couples TRBV12-3 or TRBV12-4 to TRBJ1-1; D remains ambiguous. CDR3 length: 12 residues. This CDR3 reads CESSRRNTEAFL. The CDR3 region has the DNA TGTGAAAGCAGTAGGAGGAACACTGAAGCTTTCCTT.

This clonotype came up a few times. The chain links TRBV2 to TRBJ1-1; perhaps TRBD1 as D (5 bases). The CDR3 has 14 residues. Germline lookup yields CDR1 SNHLY and CDR2 FYNNEI. V lost 1 base and J lost 0, with 6 bases in between. The chain's CDR3 is CASSEEGLNTEAFF. The CDR3 region has the DNA TGTGCCAGCAGTGAAGAGGGGCTGAACACTGAAGCTTTCTTT.

CDR3 residues: CASSIQLADNEQFF. CDR3 nucleotide sequence: TGTGCCAGTAGTATTCAGCTAGCCGACAATGAGCAGTTCTTC. J is TRBJ2-1 and V is TRBV19, with D possibly being TRBD2 (5 bases). The CDR3 runs 14 residues. CDR1 and CDR2 (germline): LNHDA, SQIVND (reference sequence). Trimming took 3 bases from V and 5 from J, leaving 11 bases between them.

The chain has TRBV7-9 and TRBJ2-5, with D perhaps matching TRBD1 or TRBD2 (6 bases each). The CDR3 has 14 residues. V was pared by 5 bases and J by 2 bases, with 12 bases between. Germline V lookup: CDR1 SEHNR, CDR2 FQNEAQ (reference sequence). The DNA of the CDR3 is TGTGCCAGCAGCCGCGGGACACAACAAGAGACCCAGTACTTC. Its translation is CASSRGTQQETQYF.

Notes on this clonotype: The final CDR3 position lacks the conserved phenylalanine or tryptophan, pointing to a likely read error. The gene calls are TRBV12-3 or TRBV12-4 and TRBJ1-2; D gene ambiguous. This CDR3 has 14 residues. The CDR3 nucleotides are TGTGCCTGCAGTTTAGACTGGAGGGCGTATGACTACACCTAC. Translation gives CACSLDWRAYDYTY.

As concerns this clonotype: This likely comes from a read error, as the CDR3 has no conserved phenylalanine or tryptophan at its end. The DNA is omitted, as the CDR3 cannot be located on it reliably, and the CDR3 follows TCRdb's listing. The chain uses TRBV6-5 and TRBJ2-5; the tabulated D call, TRBD1, remains unverified against the DNA. Germline values: CDR1 MNHEY, CDR2 SVGAGI. The CDR3 numbers 14 amino acids, ends counted. The CDR3 reads CASVEGPGWETQYL.

There are many counts of this clonotype. The chain couples TRBV6-5 to TRBJ2-5; weak D call: TRBD1 (5 bases). Germline V CDR1 and CDR2: MNHEY, SVGAGI. This CDR3 is built from 14 residues. Trimming shortened V by 2 bases and J by 2 bases, and 9 bases separated the two germline ends. The CDR3 loop is CASSYRQGQETQYF. The CDR3 region has the DNA TGTGCCAGCAGTTACCGGCAGGGTCAAGAGACCCAGTACTTC.

This clonotype was detected many times. The rearrangement joins TRBV5-5 to TRBJ1-2; no clear D. Germline assignment: CDR1 SGHKS and CDR2 YYEKEE (reference sequence). This CDR3 region has 13 residues. The V gene lost 4 bases and the J gene lost 4 bases, with 11 bases spanning the gap. CDR3: CASSQENPYGYTF. The CDR3 DNA sequence: TGTGCCAGCAGCCAGGAAAACCCCTATGGCTACACCTTC.

Concerning this clonotype itself: The junction departs from germline at one end; a sequencing error may be responsible. V and J are TRBV6-5 and TRBJ1-1; D perhaps matches TRBD1 (6 bases). The V gene's germline CDR1 is MNHEY and CDR2 SVGAGI. The CDR3 length is 15 residues. The chain's CDR3 is CASRRGTRMNTEAFF. DNA for the CDR3: TGTGCCAGCAGACGAGGGACAAGGATGAACACTGAAGCTTTCTTC.

As concerns this clonotype: A much more abundant neighbour one base away suggests this may be a read error. V and J are TRBV6-6 and TRBJ2-3, with TRBD2 matching 8 bases. V shed 8 bases, J shed 5 bases, and the junction held 9 bases outside the gene matches. This CDR3 is 14 amino acids long. Germline CDR1 reads MNHNY; CDR2 reads SVGAGI (reference sequence). CDR3 coding DNA: TGTGCCAGCGGAAGCCGGGGGGGCCAAGATACGCAGTATTTT. Translation gives CASGSRGGQDTQYF.

Notes on this clonotype: Without the conserved terminal phenylalanine or tryptophan, this CDR3 likely stems from a read error. The chain carries TRBV20-1 and TRBJ1-5, with TRBD1 matching 10 bases. There are 15 residues in the CDR3. The germline V gene has CDR1 DFQATT and CDR2 SNEGSKA (reference sequence). V dropped 1 base and J dropped 4; count of bases not matched to a gene: 4. CDR3: CSARGTGGDNQPQHY. Written as DNA, the CDR3 is TGCAGTGCTAGAGGGACAGGGGGGGATAATCAGCCCCAGCATTAT.

About this clonotype: The CDR3 carries no conserved terminal phenylalanine or tryptophan, so it likely arises from a read error. The chain couples TRBV20-1 to TRBJ2-3, with D perhaps TRBD1 (6 bases). The germline V and J ends were trimmed by 6 bases and 0 bases, with 13 bases remaining between them. Germline V gene sequence: CDR1 DFQATT, CDR2 SNEGSKA (reference sequence). The CDR3 consists of 14 residues. CDR3 sequence reads: CSARPRGSTDTQYS. The CDR3 region has the DNA TGCAGTGCGAGACCCAGGGGAAGCACAGATACGCAGTATTCT.

The chain uses TRBV20-1 and TRBJ2-7; a weak D match, TRBD1 (6 bases). Germline V lookup: CDR1 DFQATT, CDR2 SNEGSKA (reference sequence). The CDR3 spans 16 residues. V was trimmed by 4 bases and J by 7 bases, leaving 26 bases between them. CDR3 nucleotide sequence: TGCAGTGCTATGACAGGAGACTATCCCTTTCATGAGGAGCAGTACTTC. It encodes CSAMTGDYPFHEEQYF.

This chain connects TRBV6-2 or TRBV6-3 to TRBJ2-2; D not resolved. Between the trimmed V and J ends, which lost 10 bases and 7 bases, there was a span of 16 bases. Germline V gene data show CDR1 as MNHEY and CDR2 as SVGEGT. The CDR3 spans 13 residues. DNA for the CDR3: TGTGCCAATAGTTACCTAGAAGTCGGGGAGCTGTTTTTT. It specifies CANSYLEVGELFF.

This clonotype was seen a few times. Lacking the conserved final phenylalanine or tryptophan, this CDR3 likely reflects a read error. This CDR3 is CASRQDLTTNYGYTS. CDR3 nucleotides: TGCGCCAGCAGGCAAGACCTGACAACTAACTATGGCTACACCTCC. This chain uses TRBV4-1 with TRBJ1-2; D is unresolved. The CDR3 is 15 residues long. Germline assignment: CDR1 MGHRA and CDR2 YSYEKL.

For this clonotype: A read error is likely, as this CDR3 ends without the conserved phenylalanine or tryptophan. The rearrangement uses TRBV6-5 and TRBJ2-6; the D gene is possibly TRBD2 (5 bases). Germline loops: CDR1 MNHEY, CDR2 SVGAGI. The length of the CDR3 is 16 residues. CDR3 nucleotide sequence: TGTGCCAGTAGTTCCGCAAAGCTAGCCGGGGCCAACGTCCTGACTTCC. The encoded protein is CASSSAKLAGANVLTS.

In regard to this clonotype: Possible read error: a much larger clone is one base away. V is TRBV13 and J is TRBJ1-3; D unresolved. The V gene's germline CDR1 is PRHDT and CDR2 FYEKMQ (reference sequence). This CDR3 spans 13 amino acids. As DNA, the CDR3 is TGTGCCACCAGCTGGCCTAATGGAAACACCATATATTTT. This translates into CATSWPNGNTIYF.

This clonotype occurred once. A read error may explain this, as a much larger clone is one base away. The chain carries TRBV2 and TRBJ2-7, with 9 bases identical to TRBD1. Germline V gene data show CDR1 as SNHLY and CDR2 as FYNNEI. J lost 3 bases, V lost 3 bases, and 6 bases had no gene match. This CDR3 region has 15 residues. CDR3 nucleotide sequence: TGTGCCAGCAGTGATAACCGGGACAGGGACTACGAGCAGTACTTC. This sequence encodes CASSDNRDRDYEQYF. The full variable domain, its missing parts supplied by reference TRBV2 and TRBJ2-7, is EPEVTQTPSHQVTQMGQEVILRCVPISNHLYFYWYRQILGQKVEFLVSFYNNEISEKSEIFDDQFSVERPDGSNFTLKIRSTKLEDSAMYFCASSDNRDRDYEQYFGPGTRLTVT.

The rearrangement links TRBV5-1 to TRBJ2-1; TRBD2 agrees at 12 bases. The junction had 14 bases not matched to a gene; V was cut back by 4 bases and J by 12 bases. There are 16 residues in the CDR3. Germline lookup yields CDR1 SGHRS and CDR2 YFSETQ. The CDR3 here is CASSPVLAGGRSGQFF. CDR3 DNA sequence: TGCGCCAGCAGCCCGGTACTAGCGGGAGGACGATCCGGGCAGTTCTTC.

Remarks on this clonotype: Just one base apart from a much larger clone, this may be a read error. The chain joins TRBV10-3 to TRBJ2-3, with TRBD1 identical over 7 bases. The CDR3 has 13 residues. Trimming removed 7 bases from V and 0 bases from J; junction bases left unmatched: 1. Per the germline V gene, CDR1 is ENHRY and CDR2 is SYGVKD. CDR3: CAITGQSTDTQYF. In nucleotides, the CDR3 is TGTGCCATCACGGGACAGAGCACAGATACGCAGTATTTT.

A few counts support this clonotype. This may stem from a read error, because a much larger clone lies one nucleotide away. CDR3 sequence reads: CASIENTGRRGAEQYF. The CDR3 coding sequence is TGTGCCAGCATTGAAAACACGGGACGCCGGGGGGCCGAGCAGTACTTC. This chain uses TRBV6-1 with TRBJ2-7; tentatively, D is TRBD2 (7 bases). The CDR3 is 16 amino acids. CDR1 and CDR2 (germline): MNHNS, SASEGT.